This passage covers 20 T cell receptor beta chains from one sample sequenced in a study of blood T cells in healthy people across ages. Through a sample-barcoded 5' primer and a J-beta primer mix, a second PCR was run for roughly 7 to 11 cycles. TCRdb reprocessed the 5' RACE reads with MiXCR, giving one entry per CDR3 protein. The table has about 580,000 distinct CDR3 sequences, 40% to 50% seen once. The sequenced material came from blood. The receptors come from a man older than 75 in good health.

The rearrangement uses TRBV5-6 and TRBJ2-3; D may be TRBD1 or TRBD2 (5 bases each). V lost 4 bases, J lost 4 bases, and 19 bases lay in between. Germline CDR1 SGHDT, CDR2 YYEEEE. This CDR3 has 16 residues. The CDR3 sequence is CASSPGAGSGADTQYF. CDR3 bases: TGTGCCAGCAGCCCTGGTGCAGGGAGTGGGGCAGATACGCAGTATTTT.

This sequence joins TRBV20-1 and TRBJ2-1, with D possibly TRBD1 on 6 matching bases. There are 14 residues in the CDR3. V was clipped by 2 bases and J by 6 bases, with 14 bases between them. Germline V gene sequence: CDR1 DFQATT, CDR2 SNEGSKA (reference sequence). CDR3 sequence (DNA): TGCAGTGCTAGAAACGGACAGACACTCAATGAGCAGTTCTTC. This translates into CSARNGQTLNEQFF.

The V call is TRBV30, the J call TRBJ2-2; tentatively, D is TRBD1 (5 bases). The V end lost 0 bases, the J end lost 7 bases, and 15 bases lay between the germline ends. Per the germline V gene, CDR1 is GTSNPN and CDR2 is SVGIG (reference sequence). The CDR3 is 15 amino acids. The DNA for the CDR3 is TGTGCCTGGAGTGTACGCAGGGCGGTGGTCGGGGAGCTGTTTTTT. Its protein product is CAWSVRRAVVGELFF.

The rearrangement uses TRBV7-9 and TRBJ1-1; D gene unclear. CDR1 and CDR2 (germline): SEHNR, FQNEAQ (reference sequence). CDR3 length: 13 amino acids. The V gene lost 4 bases and the J gene lost 1 base, with 7 bases spanning the gap. CDR3 region: CASSSNGNTEAFF. CDR3 in DNA: TGTGCCAGCAGCTCCAACGGGAACACTGAAGCTTTCTTT.

The table lists this clonotype with a few counts. The J gene is TRBJ2-5, the V gene TRBV11-2; the match to TRBD1 covers 7 bases. CDR3 length equals 16 residues. The V segment lost 5 bases and the J segment 2 bases; nucleotides outside the gene matches: 11. Germline CDR1 is SGHAT and CDR2 is FQNNGV. The CDR3 reads CASSRQDRPLQETQYF. CDR3 coding DNA: TGTGCCAGCAGCCGCCAGGACAGGCCTTTGCAAGAGACCCAGTACTTC.

The chain employs TRBV20-1 and TRBJ2-1; 13 nucleotides line up with TRBD2. The CDR3 consists of 14 residues. Germline lookup yields CDR1 DFQATT and CDR2 SNEGSKA (reference sequence). V was pared by 5 bases and J by 7 bases, with 5 bases of the junction left unmatched. The CDR3 protein is CSADRTSGSNEQFF. The CDR3 region has the DNA TGCAGTGCTGATAGGACTAGCGGGAGTAATGAGCAGTTCTTC.

V and J are TRBV20-1 and TRBJ1-2, with 9 bases fitting TRBD1. V dropped 5 bases and J dropped 7; count of bases not matched to a gene: 8. This CDR3 spans 13 amino acids. Germline V lookup: CDR1 DFQATT, CDR2 SNEGSKA (reference sequence). The CDR3 DNA follows: TGCAGTGCTGCTTATGGACAGGGGCGTGGCTACACCTTC. It encodes CSAAYGQGRGYTF.

The rearrangement joins TRBV7-9 to TRBJ2-7; D ambiguous. V shed 5 bases and J shed 3 bases, with 14 bases lying between them. The germline V gene has CDR1 SEHNR and CDR2 FQNEAQ (reference sequence). This CDR3 spans 14 amino acids. The CDR3 protein is CASSLEANNYEQYF. The CDR3 DNA is TGTGCCAGCAGCCTAGAGGCCAACAACTACGAGCAGTACTTC.

This clonotype showed up just a few times. V is TRBV5-6 and J is TRBJ1-5; 9 positions match TRBD1. The CDR3 has 15 amino acids. CDR1 is SGHDT, CDR2 YYEEEE, per germline. The ends lost 1 base at V and 4 bases at J; junction bases unmatched: 3. This chain's CDR3 is CASSLYGTGNQPQHF. The CDR3 coding sequence is TGTGCCAGCAGCTTGTATGGGACAGGGAATCAGCCCCAGCATTTT.

This clonotype was observed a handful of times. The V and J genes are TRBV7-2 and TRBJ1-1; 7 bases are shared with TRBD1. This CDR3 contains 16 residues. The V segment lost 3 bases and the J segment 5 bases; nucleotides outside the gene matches: 12. Germline CDR1 and CDR2: SGHTA and FQGNSA. DNA for the CDR3: TGTGCCAGCAGCTTTCGGGGAGGGGGCTTAGGGACTGAAGCTTTCTTT. It translates to CASSFRGGGLGTEAFF.

This sequence joins TRBV6-5 and TRBJ2-3; D gene ambiguous. Germline V CDR1 and CDR2: MNHEY, SVGAGI. The CDR3 extends over 15 amino acids. Trimming pared 0 bases from V and 3 bases from J, leaving 10 bases between. CDR3 DNA: TGTGCCAGCAGTTACTCAAGACAAGGAACAGATACGCAGTATTTT. The encoded protein is CASSYSRQGTDTQYF.

With respect to this clonotype: The junction and the germline gene differ at one end; a read error may be behind it. This sequence joins TRBV7-7 and TRBJ1-6; D might be TRBD1 (5 bases). CDR3 size: 13 residues. Germline V gene data show CDR1 as SSHAT and CDR2 as FNYEAQ (reference sequence). The CDR3 sequence: CASSRDYNSPLHF. The DNA for the CDR3 is TGTGCTAGCAGCAGGGACTATAATTCACCCCTCCACTTT.

The CDR3 DNA sequence: TGTGCCAGTACACAGGAGATCTACGAGCAGTACTTC. Translation gives CASTQEIYEQYF. The chain has TRBV28 and TRBJ2-4; D possibly corresponds to TRBD1 (5 bases). The assigned J gene may be wrong: the sequence end matches TRBJ2-7 better. The CDR3 runs 12 residues. Germline CDR1 is MDHEN and CDR2 is SYDVKM.

For this clonotype: At one end, the junction sequence differs from germline, possibly due to a read error. This rearrangement joins TRBV7-7 to TRBJ2-1, with 13 bases that match TRBD2. Germline V gives CDR1 SSHAT, CDR2 FNYEAQ (reference sequence). The CDR3 sequence is 15 residues long. The CDR3 region has the DNA TGTGCTAGCAGCTTGGGACTAGCGGGAACCCCTGAGCAGTTCTTC. It codes for CASSLGLAGTPEQFF.

The rearrangement joins TRBV6-2 or TRBV6-3 to TRBJ1-4; a possible D gene is TRBD1 (5 bases). Germline lookup yields CDR1 MNHEY and CDR2 SVGEGT. Trimming left V 5 bases short and J 5 bases short, with 12 bases between. The CDR3 runs to 14 residues. The CDR3 protein is CASSGRGLNEKLFF. The CDR3 DNA reads as TGTGCCAGCAGTGGAAGGGGTCTGAATGAAAAACTGTTTTTT.

The V gene is TRBV9, the J gene TRBJ2-5; TRBD1 aligns across 7 bases. Gene TRBJ2-7 matches the end of the DNA better, so the J call may be wrong. This CDR3 contains 15 residues. Germline V CDR1 and CDR2: SGDLS, YYNGEE. In DNA, the CDR3 is TGTGCCAGCAGCGCAGCCGGGACAGCTTCCTACGAGCAGTACTTC. Translating gives CASSAAGTASYEQYF.

V is TRBV4-3 and J is TRBJ1-2; D is undetermined. Trimming shortened V by 1 base and J by 6 bases, and 12 bases separated the two germline ends. This CDR3 contains 14 residues. Germline CDR1 reads LGHNA; CDR2 reads YSLEER. The CDR3: CASSQVEVAHGYTF. The CDR3 bases are TGCGCCAGCAGCCAAGTCGAGGTAGCACATGGCTACACCTTC.

This clonotype was seen a few times. At one end the junction does not follow the germline gene, possibly because of a read error. The chain has TRBV7-2 and TRBJ2-1; no clear D. This CDR3 region has 16 residues. Germline-derived CDR1 and CDR2 are SGHTA and FQGNSA. This CDR3 is CASSLGFSHGVFEQFF. CDR3 in DNA: TGTGCCAGCAGTTTAGGGTTTAGCCATGGGGTGTTTGAGCAGTTCTTC.

This clonotype was counted many times. V and J are TRBV6-5 and TRBJ2-1; TRBD1 matches at 7 bases. CDR3 length: 12 amino acids. Germline assignment: CDR1 MNHEY and CDR2 SVGAGI. V was clipped by 6 bases and J by 6 bases; unmatched bases: 2. In DNA, the CDR3 is TGTGCCAGCAGGACAGGGTTCAATGAGCAGTTCTTC. Amino acid sequence: CASRTGFNEQFF.

The chain combines TRBV3-1 with TRBJ1-4, with D hard to call. The germline V gene has CDR1 LGHDT and CDR2 YNNKEL (reference sequence). This CDR3 comprises 15 residues. Trimming stripped 3 bases from V and 0 bases from J, with 8 bases between. DNA for the CDR3: TGTGCCAGCAGCCAGACGGTTGCAACTAATGAAAAACTGTTTTTT. Translation gives CASSQTVATNEKLFF. Looking up the rest from reference TRBV3-1 and TRBJ1-4 gives the full variable domain: DTAVSQTPKYLVTQMGNDKSIKCEQNLGHDTMYWYKQDSKKFLKIMFSYNNKELIINETVPNRFSPKSPDKAHLNLHINSLELGDSAVYFCASSQTVATNEKLFFGSGTQLSVL.